These 2 T cell receptor beta chains came from one sample sequenced in a study of high-grade serous ovarian cancer treatment subgroups. Using immunoSEQ multiplex PCR, the repertoire was profiled, and TCRdb retains in-frame clones only, with some absent. The sample contains 12,000 to 15,000 clones, around 85% of which appear only once. Tumor samples were taken before definitive surgery or chemotherapy. The material sequenced was tumor tissue. The receptors derive from a human donor with high-grade serous ovarian cancer.

V gene TRBV5-8 combines with J gene TRBJ2-7, with 8 bases that match TRBD1. Germline V CDR1 and CDR2: SGHTS, YDEGEE. The CDR3 is made up of 14 amino acids. With 4 bases clipped from V and 1 base from J, the junction kept 4 bases outside the gene matches. CDR3 residues: CASSRTGPSYEQYF. CDR3 DNA sequence: TGTGCCAGCAGCCGGACAGGGCCTTCCTACGAGCAGTACTTC.

The chain links TRBV19 to TRBJ1-5, with D possibly being TRBD1 (5 bases). The germline V gene encodes CDR1 LNHDA and CDR2 SQIVND (reference sequence). The V end lost 3 bases, the J end lost 6 bases, and 15 bases lay between the germline ends. This CDR3 is 15 amino acids long. The CDR3 nucleotides read TGTGCCAGTAGTATGTCCAGGGCTGAACGTCAGCCCCAGCATTTT. This translates into CASSMSRAERQPQHF.